The entry below describes one T cell receptor (beta chain). Only a few counts were recorded for this clonotype. The clone's antigen remains unknown. No base quality values were provided; no much bigger clone lies one nucleotide off. The sample comes from a study of T cell repertoires in cytomegalovirus infection (dated by TCRdb to between 2019 and 2020). Broadly, across the study: The peptide stimulations were aimed at well-studied HLA-B-restricted epitopes as well as recently identified HLA-C-restricted CMV epitopes, whose presentation resists viral immunomodulation. Donor HLA type was relevant to the analysis, because carriage of CMV infection together with the matching HLA type was indicated by public TCR beta signatures.

Study-wide findings and limitations: In both this cohort and an independent cohort of 352 donors, the cumulative frequency of public TCR beta family members distinguished carriers of CMV infection plus the relevant HLA type. In the ex vivo response, HLA-C-restricted CMV-specific TCR beta clonotypes were dominant, and in two of eight donors the single most frequent clonotype came from this HLA-C-restricted group.

Trimmed from V: 1 base; trimmed from J: 3 bases; junction bases lacking a gene match: 2. Including the terminal cysteine and phenylalanine, the CDR3 comprises 15 residues. The retained sequence is limited to the CDR3, 45 bases, with the frame set at the first base. For sequencing, an Illumina HiSeq 1500 was employed. TCRdb's own reprocessing of the public reads used fastp at Q25 and MiXCR and kept productive beta chains. Each entry is one CDR3 protein sequence, shown with its most common DNA and genes. This sample has 450,000 to 550,000 distinct CDR3 sequences in its table, and approximately 40% of those were observed once. Together, the top ten hold 35% to 50% of the sample. This sample's treatment or condition label indicates: in vitro stimulation with specific CMV peptide epitopes to enrich CMV-specific T cells.

Recombination joined TRBV12-3 or TRBV12-4 with TRBJ2-7; 11 of the junction bases match TRBD2. The receptor comes from a human donor in good health (CMV status not recorded). Some clones in this sample may be carry-over from other donors' samples. This specimen consisted of cultured PBMCs, obtained from culture after CMV antigen stimulation. The CDR3 reads CASSLDLAGGYEQYF. The base sequence is TGTGCCAGCAGTTTAGATCTAGCGGGAGGCTACGAGCAGTACTTC.